Below, 2 T cell receptor beta chains from the same sample are listed, as sequenced in a study of PD-1 blockade in classical Hodgkin lymphoma. Described time point: cycle 4 day 1 (C4D1), after less than seven weeks of nivolumab. Every patient experienced relapse after autologous stem cell transplantation, and brentuximab vedotin exposure varied. Sequencing was performed with immunoSEQ multiplex PCR; in TCRdb, only in-frame clones are kept and a portion is missing. The sample holds 17,000 or so clones; about 83% are singletons and the top ten take approximately 13%. The input for sequencing was peripheral blood mononuclear cells (PBMCs), taken before the fourth cycle of nivolumab. These receptor sequences come from a human donor with classical Hodgkin lymphoma.

V is TRBV7-6 and J is TRBJ2-7; D not resolved. V lost 2 bases and J 2 bases, leaving 7 bases between the germline ends. The CDR3 loop spans 13 amino acids. The germline V gene has CDR1 SGHVS and CDR2 FNYEAQ. The CDR3 bases are TGTGCCAGCAGCTTAAGTCAGGCCTACGAGCAGTACTTC. This encodes CASSLSQAYEQYF.

This sequence joins TRBV6-6 and TRBJ1-1, with D uncertain. Germline CDR1 is MNHNY and CDR2 is SVGAGI (reference sequence). This CDR3 comprises 14 residues. V lost 8 bases and J 0 bases, leaving 13 bases between the germline ends. The CDR3 reads CASGLKNMNTEAFF. Here the CDR3 DNA reads TGTGCCAGCGGGTTGAAAAACATGAACACTGAAGCTTTCTTT.